One T cell receptor beta chain is described in this entry. Per the germline V gene, CDR1 is MGHRA and CDR2 is YSYEKL. V lost 1 base, J lost 6 bases, and 2 bases stayed unmatched. The CDR3 consists of 15 residues. These data originate in a study of blood T cell repertoires in COVID-19. Followed over time, Seattle patients had been enrolled while infection was active. Clones were read by immunoSEQ multiplex PCR, and TCRdb kept only the in-frame ones, dropping some. The data contain 410,000 or so clones, over 75% of them seen just once; the ten biggest clones take up about 1.6%. The TCR was taken from a woman in her 40s with COVID-19, enrolled during active disease. V and J are TRBV4-1 and TRBJ1-4, with 10 bases lining up with TRBD1. The sample consisted of peripheral blood. This CDR3 reads CASSQGQGADEKLFF. The CDR3 region has the DNA TGCGCCAGCAGCCAAGGACAGGGGGCTGATGAAAAACTGTTTTTT.